This paragraph covers one TCR beta chain sequence. This record comes from a study of blood T cells in healthy people across ages. For the second PCR, which ran for roughly 7 to 11 cycles, a sample-barcoded 5' primer and a J-beta primer mix were used. TCRdb recomputed calls from the 5' RACE reads with MiXCR, one row per CDR3 protein. Of around 580,000 distinct CDR3 sequences in the sample, roughly 43% were seen once. The CDR3 is made up of 12 amino acids. V was shortened by 4 bases and J by 5 bases, with 8 bases between the two germline ends. CDR1 and CDR2 from the germline V gene are SEHNR and FQNEAQ (reference sequence).

This clonotype was sampled from a man older than 75 in good health. V gene TRBV7-9 combines with J gene TRBJ1-2; D is undetermined. The sequenced sample consisted of blood. The CDR3 sequence: CASSWQEYGYTF. The DNA for the CDR3 is TGTGCCAGCAGCTGGCAGGAGTATGGCTACACCTTC. The full variable domain, its missing parts supplied by reference TRBV7-9 and TRBJ1-2, is DTGVSQNPRHKITKRGQNVTFRCDPISEHNRLYWYRQTLGQGPEFLTYFQNEAQLEKSRLLSDRFSAERPKGSFSTLEIQRTEQGDSAMYLCASSWQEYGYTFGSGTRLTVV.